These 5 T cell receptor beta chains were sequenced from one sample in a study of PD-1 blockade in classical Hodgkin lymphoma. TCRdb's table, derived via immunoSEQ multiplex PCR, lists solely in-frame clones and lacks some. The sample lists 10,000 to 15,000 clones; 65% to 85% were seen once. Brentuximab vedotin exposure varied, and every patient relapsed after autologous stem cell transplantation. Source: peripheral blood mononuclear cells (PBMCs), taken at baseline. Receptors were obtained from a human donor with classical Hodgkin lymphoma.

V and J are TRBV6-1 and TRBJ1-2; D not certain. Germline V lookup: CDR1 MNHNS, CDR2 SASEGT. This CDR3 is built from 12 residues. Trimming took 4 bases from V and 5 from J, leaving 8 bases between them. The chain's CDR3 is CASSGVGYGYTF. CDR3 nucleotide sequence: TGTGCCAGCAGTGGGGTAGGATATGGCTACACCTTC.

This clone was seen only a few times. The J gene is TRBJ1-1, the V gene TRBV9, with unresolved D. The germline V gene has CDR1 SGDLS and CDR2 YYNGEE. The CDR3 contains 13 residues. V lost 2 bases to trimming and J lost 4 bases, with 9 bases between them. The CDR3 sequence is CASSVAWGTEAFF. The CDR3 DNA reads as TGTGCCAGCAGCGTTGCGTGGGGCACTGAAGCTTTCTTT.

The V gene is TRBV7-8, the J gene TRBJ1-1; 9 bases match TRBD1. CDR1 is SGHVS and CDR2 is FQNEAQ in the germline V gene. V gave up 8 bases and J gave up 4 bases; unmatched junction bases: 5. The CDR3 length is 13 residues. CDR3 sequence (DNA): TGTGCCAGCCGGAGGACAGGGGTCACTGAAGCTTTCTTT. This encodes CASRRTGVTEAFF.

CDR3 coding DNA: TGTGCCAGCAGCTTAAAGGATCCGGGGATGGTAGAGACCCAGTACTTC. Protein product: CASSLKDPGMVETQYF. The rearrangement joins TRBV7-9 to TRBJ2-5; a possible D gene is TRBD2 (5 bases). This CDR3 region has 16 residues. Germline-derived CDR1 and CDR2 are SEHNR and FQNEAQ (reference sequence). V was pared by 2 bases and J by 4 bases, with 17 bases between.

CDR3 DNA: TGTGCCAGCTCACGCCAGGGGTTGGGGGAGCAGTACGTC. It is translated as CASSRQGLGEQYV. The gene calls are TRBV18 and TRBJ2-7; possible D gene TRBD1, 6 bases. The CDR3 is 13 residues long. V lost 4 bases, J lost 7 bases, and 14 bases lay in between. CDR1 and CDR2 (germline): KGHSH, LQKENI.